This record covers a single T cell receptor (beta chain). The data were produced by immunoSEQ multiplex PCR, yet TCRdb's version contains in-frame clones alone and is incomplete. This table has 150,000 to 200,000 clones, around 83% appearing once. The CDR3 totals 17 residues. The V segment lost 0 bases and the J segment 4 bases; nucleotides outside the gene matches: 11. The germline V gene encodes CDR1 MNHEY and CDR2 SVGEGT. These data are taken from a study of blood T cell repertoires in COVID-19. Across the study: Nucleic acid was either cDNA or gDNA, and it came from T cells, B-cell-depleted T cells, or PBMCs.

Recruitment covered about 26 US areas and drew participants whose ages spanned about 18 to 90 years. This chain uses TRBV6-2 or TRBV6-3 with TRBJ1-2; 7 bases fit TRBD1. This receptor was identified in a man aged 45-60 years who had recovered from COVID-19. The sequenced sample was PBMCs or T cells enriched from blood (not recorded which). The CDR3 bases are TGTGCCAGCAGTTACTCGAACAGGGGCGGTTCTCTCTATGGCTACACCTTC. Its translation is CASSYSNRGGSLYGYTF.